Given below is one T cell receptor beta chain in context. What it recognizes is unknown. 60 Vbeta and 13 Jbeta primers were used in PCR. Produced via immunoSEQ multiplex PCR; TCRdb's table is partial and in-frame only. The sample contains fewer than 200,000 clones, 80% of which appear only once. This specimen comes from a study of cytomegalovirus exposure and HLA in healthy donors. Study results and limitations: HLA allele associations emerged for 16,951 TCR beta sequences in a later analysis, at 0.05 false discovery rate. Previously analyzed data showed that most TCR beta V segments were productive at a frequency of about 87% or about 30%. When a later analysis was performed, an Asian-associated ancestry cluster reportedly had fewer N-insertions than the roughly 670-donor mean.

Sequenced material: PBMCs. The origin of this receptor is a human donor in good health.

In DNA, the CDR3 is TGTGCCAGCAGCTTGGGGGGCGAAAAACTGTTTTTT. This encodes CASSLGGEKLFF. The V and J genes are TRBV5-4 and TRBJ1-4, with D perhaps TRBD1 (5 bases). The germline V and J ends were trimmed by 0 bases and 8 bases, with 5 bases remaining between them. Germline CDR1 reads SGHNT; CDR2 reads YYREEE (reference sequence). The CDR3 is 12 residues long.